The T cell receptor (beta chain) under discussion was sequenced for a study of T cell responses to AZD1222 COVID-19 vaccine. Looking at the study overall: Second doses were pooled across both intervals (about 4 or about 12 weeks). Findings and limits, study-wide: No repertoire was sampled before or during the peak T cell response, only after it. Reportedly, nearly half of unique spike TCRs recognized epitopes outside B.1.351/B.1.1.7 mutations.

The CDR3 consists of 15 residues. The V and J ends lost 5 bases and 7 bases, in that order; junction bases with no gene match: 13. CDR1 is SEHNR, CDR2 FQNEAQ, per germline (reference sequence). The protocol was immunoSEQ multiplex PCR, while the TCRdb copy is restricted to in-frame clones and leaves out a portion. The sample shows about 140,000 clones, roughly 90% of them seen only once. Remarks on this clone: The antigen is undetermined.

Sample: peripheral blood, taken on day 0 of AZD1222 vaccination. This clonotype was sampled from an adult in good health. The chain links TRBV7-9 to TRBJ2-7; TRBD1 matches 8 bases. The chain's CDR3 is CASSPRSQGASEQYF. In DNA, the CDR3 is TGTGCCAGCAGCCCAAGATCTCAGGGGGCTAGTGAGCAGTACTTC.